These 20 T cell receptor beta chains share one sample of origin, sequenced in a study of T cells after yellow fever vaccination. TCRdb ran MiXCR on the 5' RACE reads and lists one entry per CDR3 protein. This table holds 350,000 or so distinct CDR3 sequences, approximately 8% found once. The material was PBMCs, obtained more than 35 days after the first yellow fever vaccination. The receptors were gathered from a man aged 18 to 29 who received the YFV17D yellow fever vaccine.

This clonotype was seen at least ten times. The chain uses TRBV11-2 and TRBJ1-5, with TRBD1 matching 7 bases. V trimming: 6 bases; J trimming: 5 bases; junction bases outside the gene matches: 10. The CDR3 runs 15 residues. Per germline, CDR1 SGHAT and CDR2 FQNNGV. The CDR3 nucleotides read TGTGCCAGCAGTTCCCGGGGGGGACAGCATCAGCCCCAGCATTTT. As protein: CASSSRGGQHQPQHF.

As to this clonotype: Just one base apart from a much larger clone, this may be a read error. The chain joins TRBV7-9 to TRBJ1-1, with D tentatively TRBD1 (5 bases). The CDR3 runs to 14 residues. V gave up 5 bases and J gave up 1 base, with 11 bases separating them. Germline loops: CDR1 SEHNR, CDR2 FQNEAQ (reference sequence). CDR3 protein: CASSPDGANTEAFF. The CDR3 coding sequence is TGTGCCAGCAGCCCGGACGGGGCGAACACTGAAGCTTTCTTT.

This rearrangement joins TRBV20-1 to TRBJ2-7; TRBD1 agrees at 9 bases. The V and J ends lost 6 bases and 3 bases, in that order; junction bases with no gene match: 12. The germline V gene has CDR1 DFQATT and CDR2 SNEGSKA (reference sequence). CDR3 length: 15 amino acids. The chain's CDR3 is CSATGQGQAHYEQYV. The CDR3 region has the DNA TGCAGTGCAACAGGACAGGGGCAAGCCCACTACGAGCAGTACGTC.

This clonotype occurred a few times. CDR3 sequence reads: CATSGSHRELGYTF. The CDR3 DNA sequence: TGTGCCACCAGCGGTAGTCACAGGGAGTTGGGCTACACCTTC. The chain links TRBV15 to TRBJ1-2; possible D gene TRBD1, 6 bases. The V end lost 5 bases, the J end lost 8 bases, and 18 bases lay between the germline ends. CDR1 and CDR2 (germline): LNHNV, YYDKDF (reference sequence). The CDR3 runs to 14 residues. Variable domain in full (rest from reference TRBV15 and TRBJ1-2): DAMVIQNPRYQVTQFGKPVTLSCSQTLNHNVMYWYQQKSSQAPKLLFHYYDKDFNNEADTPDNFQSRRPNTSFCFLDIRSPGLGDTAMYLCATSGSHRELGYTFGSGTRLTVV.

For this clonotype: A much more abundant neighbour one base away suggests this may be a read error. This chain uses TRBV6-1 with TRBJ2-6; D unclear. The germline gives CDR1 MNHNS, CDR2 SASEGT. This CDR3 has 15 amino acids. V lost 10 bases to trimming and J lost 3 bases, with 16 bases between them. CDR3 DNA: TGTGCCACTTGCAGACACTTCTTTGGGGCCAACGTCCTGACTTTC. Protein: CATCRHFFGANVLTF.

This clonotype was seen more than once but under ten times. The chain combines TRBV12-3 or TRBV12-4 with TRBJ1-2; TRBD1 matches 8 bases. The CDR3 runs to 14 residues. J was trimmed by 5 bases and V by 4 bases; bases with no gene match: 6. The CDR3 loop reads CASSSDRGRYGYTF. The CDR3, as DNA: TGTGCCAGCAGTTCCGACAGGGGCAGGTATGGCTACACCTTC.

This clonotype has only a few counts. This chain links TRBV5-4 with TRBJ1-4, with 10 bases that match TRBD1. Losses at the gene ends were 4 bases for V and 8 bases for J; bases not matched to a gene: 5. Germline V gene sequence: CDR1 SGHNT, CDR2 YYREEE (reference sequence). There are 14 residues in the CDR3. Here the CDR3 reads CASSETGGKEKLFF. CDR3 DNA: TGTGCCAGCAGCGAGACAGGGGGCAAGGAAAAACTGTTTTTT. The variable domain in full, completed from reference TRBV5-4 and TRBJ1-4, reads ETGVTQSPTHLIKTRGQQVTLRCSSQSGHNTVSWYQQALGQGPQFIFQYYREEENGRGNFPPRFSGLQFPNYSSELNVNALELDDSALYLCASSETGGKEKLFFGSGTQLSVL.

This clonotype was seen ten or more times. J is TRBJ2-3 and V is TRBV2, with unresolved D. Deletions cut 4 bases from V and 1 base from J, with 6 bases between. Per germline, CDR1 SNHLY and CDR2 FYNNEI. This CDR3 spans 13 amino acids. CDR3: CASSGQGTDTQYF. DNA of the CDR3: TGTGCCAGCAGTGGTCAAGGCACAGATACGCAGTATTTT.

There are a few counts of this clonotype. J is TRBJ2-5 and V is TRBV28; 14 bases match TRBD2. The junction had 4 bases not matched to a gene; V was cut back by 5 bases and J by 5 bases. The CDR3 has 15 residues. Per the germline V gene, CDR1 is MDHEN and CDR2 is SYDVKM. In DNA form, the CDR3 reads TGTGCCAGCAGTGGGAGGACTAGCGGGGGGGAGACCCAGTACTTC. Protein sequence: CASSGRTSGGETQYF.

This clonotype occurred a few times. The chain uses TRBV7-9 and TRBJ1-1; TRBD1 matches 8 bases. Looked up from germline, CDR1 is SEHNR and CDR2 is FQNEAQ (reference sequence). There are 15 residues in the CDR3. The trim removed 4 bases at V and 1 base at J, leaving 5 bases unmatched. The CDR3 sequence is CASSSTGQENTEAFF. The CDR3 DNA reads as TGTGCCAGCAGCTCGACGGGACAGGAGAACACTGAAGCTTTCTTT. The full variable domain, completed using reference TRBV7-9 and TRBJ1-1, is DTGVSQNPRHKITKRGQNVTFRCDPISEHNRLYWYRQTLGQGPEFLTYFQNEAQLEKSRLLSDRFSAERPKGSFSTLEIQRTEQGDSAMYLCASSSTGQENTEAFFGQGTRLTVV.

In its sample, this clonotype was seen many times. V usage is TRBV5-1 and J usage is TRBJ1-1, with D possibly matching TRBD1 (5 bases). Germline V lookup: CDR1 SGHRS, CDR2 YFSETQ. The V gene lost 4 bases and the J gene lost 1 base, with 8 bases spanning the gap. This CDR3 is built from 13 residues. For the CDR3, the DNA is TGCGCCAGCAGCCGGGACCCGAACACTGAAGCTTTCTTT. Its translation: CASSRDPNTEAFF.

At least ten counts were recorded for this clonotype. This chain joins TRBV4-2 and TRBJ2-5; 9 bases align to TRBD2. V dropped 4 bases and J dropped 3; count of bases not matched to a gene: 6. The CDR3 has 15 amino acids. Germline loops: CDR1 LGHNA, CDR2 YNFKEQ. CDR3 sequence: CASSPGVAGEETQYF. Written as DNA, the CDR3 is TGTGCCAGCAGCCCCGGGGTAGCGGGGGAAGAGACCCAGTACTTC.

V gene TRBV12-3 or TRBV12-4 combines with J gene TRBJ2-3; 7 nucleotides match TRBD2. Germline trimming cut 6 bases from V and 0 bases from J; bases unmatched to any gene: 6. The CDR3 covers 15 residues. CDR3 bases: TGTGCCAGCAGCCGCACTAGCGTTAGCACAGATACGCAGTATTTT. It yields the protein CASSRTSVSTDTQYF.

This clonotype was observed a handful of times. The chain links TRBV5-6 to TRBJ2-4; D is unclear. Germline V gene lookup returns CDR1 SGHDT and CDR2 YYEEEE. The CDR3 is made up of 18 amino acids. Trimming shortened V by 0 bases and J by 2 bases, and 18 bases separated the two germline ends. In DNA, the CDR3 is TGTGCCAGCAGCTTGGAGCAGCTTCGGTTCCTTACCAAAAACATTCAGTACTTC. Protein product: CASSLEQLRFLTKNIQYF. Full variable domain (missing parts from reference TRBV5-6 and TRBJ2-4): DAGVTQSPTHLIKTRGQQVTLRCSPKSGHDTVSWYQQALGQGPQFIFQYYEEEERQRGNFPDRFSGHQFPNYSSELNVNALLLGDSALYLCASSLEQLRFLTKNIQYFGAGTRLSVL.

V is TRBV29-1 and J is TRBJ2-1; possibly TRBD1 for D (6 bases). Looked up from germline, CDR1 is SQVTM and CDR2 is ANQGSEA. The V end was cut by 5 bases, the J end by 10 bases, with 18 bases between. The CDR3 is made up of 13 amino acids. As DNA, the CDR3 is TGCAGCGTTACCCGGGACATCGGAGGCGAGCAGTTCTTC. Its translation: CSVTRDIGGEQFF.

The DNA of the CDR3 is TGCAGTGCTAGAGGGGGGACAGGGCCCTACAATGAGCAGTTCTTC. It specifies CSARGGTGPYNEQFF. V is TRBV20-1 and J is TRBJ2-1, with 9 bases aligning to TRBD1. Per the germline V gene, CDR1 is DFQATT and CDR2 is SNEGSKA (reference sequence). The CDR3 runs 15 residues. After removal of 1 base from V and 2 bases from J, the junction contained 3 bases not matched to a gene.

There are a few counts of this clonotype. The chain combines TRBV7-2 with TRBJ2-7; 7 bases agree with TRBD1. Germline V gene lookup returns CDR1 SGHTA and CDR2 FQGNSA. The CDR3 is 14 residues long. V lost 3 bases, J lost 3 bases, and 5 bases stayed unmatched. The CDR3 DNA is TGTGCCAGCAGCTTCGAGGGGGCGCGCTACGAGCAGTACTTC. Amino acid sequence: CASSFEGARYEQYF. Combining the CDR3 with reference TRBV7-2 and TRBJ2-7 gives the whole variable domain GAGVSQSPSNKVTEKGKDVELRCDPISGHTALYWYRQSLGQGLEFLIYFQGNSAPDKSGLPSDRFSAERTGGSVSTLTIQRTQQEDSAVYLCASSFEGARYEQYFGPGTRLTVT.

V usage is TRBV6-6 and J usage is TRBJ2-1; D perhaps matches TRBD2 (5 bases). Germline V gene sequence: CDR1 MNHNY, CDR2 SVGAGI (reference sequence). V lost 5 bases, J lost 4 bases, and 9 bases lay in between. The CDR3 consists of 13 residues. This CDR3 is CASSPGLYNEQFF. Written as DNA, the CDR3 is TGTGCCAGCAGTCCTGGACTTTACAATGAGCAGTTCTTC.

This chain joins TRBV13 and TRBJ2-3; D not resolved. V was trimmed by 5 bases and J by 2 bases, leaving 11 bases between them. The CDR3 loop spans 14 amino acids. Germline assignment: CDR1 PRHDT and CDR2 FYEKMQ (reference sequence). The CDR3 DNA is TGTGCCAGCAGCCTAAATCGATTCACAGATACGCAGTATTTT. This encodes CASSLNRFTDTQYF. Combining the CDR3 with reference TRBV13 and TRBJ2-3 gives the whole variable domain AAGVIQSPRHLIKEKRETATLKCYPIPRHDTVYWYQQGPGQDPQFLISFYEKMQSDKGSIPDRFSAQQFSDYHSELNMSSLELGDSALYFCASSLNRFTDTQYFGPGTRLTVL.

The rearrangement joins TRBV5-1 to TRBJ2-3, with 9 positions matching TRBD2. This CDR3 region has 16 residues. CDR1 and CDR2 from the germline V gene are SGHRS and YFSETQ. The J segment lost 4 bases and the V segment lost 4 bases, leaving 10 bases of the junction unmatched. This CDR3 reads CASSPLGGGAPDTQYF. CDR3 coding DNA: TGCGCCAGCAGCCCCCTCGGCGGGGGGGCCCCAGATACGCAGTATTTT.